The clone carrying this T cell receptor (beta chain) was observed a few times. No antigen is known for it. TCRdb used MiXCR to reprocess the reads, holding one entry per CDR3 protein. The table has about 830,000 distinct CDR3 sequences, around a third seen once. The data were obtained in a study of T cell repertoires in cytomegalovirus infection. For the study at large: Researchers turned to recently identified HLA-C-restricted CMV epitopes as well as well-studied HLA-B-restricted ones. TCR beta signatures that were public indicated CMV infection and matching HLA type. General study results and limits: In two of eight donors, the top clonotype was HLA-C-restricted CMV-specific.

This receptor was obtained from a human donor in good health (CMV status not recorded). Some clones in this sample may be carry-over from other donors' samples. This specimen consisted of cultured CD8+ T cells from PBMCs, obtained from culture after CMV antigen stimulation.

CDR3 region: CASTPRPGTEAFF. The CDR3 nucleotides read TGTGCCAGCACCCCCCGGCCAGGGACTGAAGCTTTCTTT. J is TRBJ1-1 and V is TRBV7-3; the D gene is possibly TRBD1 (5 bases). From germline, CDR1 is SGHTA and CDR2 FQGTGA. The CDR3 totals 13 residues. The V gene lost 7 bases and the J gene lost 5 bases, with 14 bases spanning the gap.